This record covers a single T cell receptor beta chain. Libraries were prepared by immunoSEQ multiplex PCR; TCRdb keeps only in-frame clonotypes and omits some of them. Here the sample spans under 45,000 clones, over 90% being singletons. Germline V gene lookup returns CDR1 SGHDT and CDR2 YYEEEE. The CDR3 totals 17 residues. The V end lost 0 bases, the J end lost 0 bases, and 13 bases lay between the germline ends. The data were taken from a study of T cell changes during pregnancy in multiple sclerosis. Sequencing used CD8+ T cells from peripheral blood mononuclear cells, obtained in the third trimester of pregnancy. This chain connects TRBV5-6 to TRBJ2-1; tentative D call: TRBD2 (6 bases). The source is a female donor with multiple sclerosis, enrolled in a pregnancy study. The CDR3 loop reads CASSLGWAGSSYNEQFF. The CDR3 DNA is TGTGCCAGCAGCTTGGGTTGGGCGGGGAGCTCCTACAATGAGCAGTTCTTC.